This T cell receptor beta chain appears in the sequencing data of a study of T cells in Graves' hyperthyroidism and ophthalmopathy. Study findings and constraints: Among thyroid clonotypes expanded above 0.001, most also appeared in blood.

The sample holds a few counts of this clonotype. Its antigen remains unidentified. Diagnoses were made from clinical symptoms, serum measures (thyroxine and TRAb), thyroid ultrasound and orbital computed tomography. Regions amplified from RNA transcripts were the TCR beta CDR3 regions. Primed by the HTBI set, a first-round RT-PCR was run on the TCR CDR3. From the multiplex PCR reads, TCRdb called clonotypes with MiXCR, one entry per CDR3 protein. The table records about 840,000 distinct CDR3 sequences, 35% to 45% of them present only once. The germline V and J ends were trimmed by 7 bases and 4 bases, with 11 bases remaining between them. The CDR3 has 12 residues.

This receptor was taken from a man aged 18 to 30 with Graves' hyperthyroidism. The chain recombines TRBV12-3 or TRBV12-4 with TRBJ2-7; D may be TRBD2 (6 bases). The specimen sequenced was blood. CDR3 amino acids: CASTVGGYEQYF. The CDR3 nucleotides are TGTGCCAGCACGGTGGGGGGTTACGAGCAGTACTTC.